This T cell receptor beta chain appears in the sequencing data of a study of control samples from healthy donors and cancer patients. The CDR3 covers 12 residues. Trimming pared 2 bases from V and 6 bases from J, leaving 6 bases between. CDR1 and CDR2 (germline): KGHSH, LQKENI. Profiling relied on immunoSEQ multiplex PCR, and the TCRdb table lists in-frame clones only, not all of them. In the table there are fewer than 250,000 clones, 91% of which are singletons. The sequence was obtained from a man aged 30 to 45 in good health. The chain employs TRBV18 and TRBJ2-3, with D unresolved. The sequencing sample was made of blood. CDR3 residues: CASSPVGDTQYF. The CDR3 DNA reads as TGTGCCAGCTCACCAGTAGGGGATACGCAGTATTTT.